This T cell receptor (beta chain) comes out of a study of blood T cells in healthy people across ages. For the study at large: About one barcoded beta molecule was captured per two T cells (by template switching).

The CDR3 is 15 amino acids. Trimming pared 0 bases from V and 7 bases from J, leaving 13 bases between. The germline V gene encodes CDR1 SGDLS and CDR2 YYNGEE. Alongside a J-beta primer mix, a sample-barcoded 5' primer served in a second PCR lasting about 7 to 11 cycles. MiXCR was run by TCRdb on the 5' RACE reads, yielding one entry per CDR3 protein. The table shows about 1.1 million distinct CDR3 sequences, with around two fifths occurring only once. V is TRBV9 and J is TRBJ1-4, with D possibly TRBD1 on 6 matching bases. The origin of this receptor is a man between 18 and 35 years old in good health. The specimen was blood. CDR3 DNA sequence: TGTGCCAGCAGCGTAGAGCCGGGGGCGGGTGAAAAACTGTTTTTT. Translation gives CASSVEPGAGEKLFF.